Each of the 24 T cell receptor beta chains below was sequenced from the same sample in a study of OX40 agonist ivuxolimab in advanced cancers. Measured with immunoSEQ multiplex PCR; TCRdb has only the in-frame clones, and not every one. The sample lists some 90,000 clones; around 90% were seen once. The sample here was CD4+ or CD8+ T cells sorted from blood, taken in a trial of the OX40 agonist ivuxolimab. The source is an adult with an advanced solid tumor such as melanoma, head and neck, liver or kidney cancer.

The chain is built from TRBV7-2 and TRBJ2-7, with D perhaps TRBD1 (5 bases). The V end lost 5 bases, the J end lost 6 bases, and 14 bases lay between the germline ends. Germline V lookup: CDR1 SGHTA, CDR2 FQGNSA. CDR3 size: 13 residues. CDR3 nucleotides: TGTGCCAGCAGCCCCACAAGGGGTACCGAGCAGTACTTC. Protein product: CASSPTRGTEQYF.

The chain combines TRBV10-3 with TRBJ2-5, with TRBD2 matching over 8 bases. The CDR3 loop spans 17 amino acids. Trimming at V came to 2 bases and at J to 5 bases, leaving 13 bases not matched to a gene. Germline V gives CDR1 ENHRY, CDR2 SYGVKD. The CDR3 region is CAISEPWGSGRLETQYF. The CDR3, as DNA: TGTGCCATCAGTGAGCCTTGGGGCAGCGGGAGACTTGAGACCCAGTACTTC.

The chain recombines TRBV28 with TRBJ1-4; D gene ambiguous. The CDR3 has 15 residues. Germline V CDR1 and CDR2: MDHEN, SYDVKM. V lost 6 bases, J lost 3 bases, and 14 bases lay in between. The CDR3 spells CASSRTFSPNEKLFF. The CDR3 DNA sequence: TGTGCCAGCAGCCGGACGTTTTCCCCTAATGAAAAACTGTTTTTT.

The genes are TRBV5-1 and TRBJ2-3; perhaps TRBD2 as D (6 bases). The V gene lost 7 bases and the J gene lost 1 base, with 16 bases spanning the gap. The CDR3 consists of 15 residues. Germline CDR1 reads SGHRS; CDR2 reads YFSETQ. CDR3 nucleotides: TGCGCCAGCGGCGTGGGACTTACAGGCACAGATACGCAGTATTTT. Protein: CASGVGLTGTDTQYF.

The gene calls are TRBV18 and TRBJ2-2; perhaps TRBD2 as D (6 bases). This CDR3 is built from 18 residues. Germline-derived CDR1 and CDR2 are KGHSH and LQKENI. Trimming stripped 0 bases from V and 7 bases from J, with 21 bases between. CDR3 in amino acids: CASSPPRGTRGKDGELFF. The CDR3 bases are TGTGCCAGCTCACCACCGAGGGGAACGCGGGGTAAAGACGGGGAGCTGTTTTTT.

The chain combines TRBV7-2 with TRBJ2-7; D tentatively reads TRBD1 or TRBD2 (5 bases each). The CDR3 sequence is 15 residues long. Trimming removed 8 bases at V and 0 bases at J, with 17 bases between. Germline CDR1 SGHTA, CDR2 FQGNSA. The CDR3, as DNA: TGTGCCAGCGCCACCAGGGCAGGGAGCTCCTACGAGCAGTACTTC. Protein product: CASATRAGSSYEQYF. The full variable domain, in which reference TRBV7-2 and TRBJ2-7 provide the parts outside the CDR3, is GAGVSQSPSNKVTEKGKDVELRCDPISGHTALYWYRQSLGQGLEFLIYFQGNSAPDKSGLPSDRFSAERTGGSVSTLTIQRTQQEDSAVYLCASATRAGSSYEQYFGPGTRLTVT.

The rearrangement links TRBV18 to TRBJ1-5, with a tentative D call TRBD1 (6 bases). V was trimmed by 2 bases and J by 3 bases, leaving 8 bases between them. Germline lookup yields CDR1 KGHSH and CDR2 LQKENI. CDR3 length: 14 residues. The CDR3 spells CASSPRDTNQPQHF. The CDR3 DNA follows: TGTGCCAGCTCACCAAGGGACACCAATCAGCCCCAGCATTTT.

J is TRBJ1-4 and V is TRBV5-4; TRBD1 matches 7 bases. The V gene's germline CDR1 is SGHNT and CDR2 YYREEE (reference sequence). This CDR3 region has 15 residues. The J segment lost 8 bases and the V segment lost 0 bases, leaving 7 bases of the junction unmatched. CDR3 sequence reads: CASSLGGQRREKLFF. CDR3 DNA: TGTGCCAGCAGCTTGGGGGGACAGCGTAGGGAAAAACTGTTTTTT.

CDR3 coding DNA: TGTGCCACCAGCAGAGAACAGGGGGCGCGAGGAAACACCATATATTTT. Translation gives CATSREQGARGNTIYF. The genes are TRBV15 and TRBJ1-3; 9 nucleotides agree with TRBD1. Unmatched junction bases numbered 4, after V lost 0 bases and J lost 4 bases. Germline CDR1 and CDR2: LNHNV and YYDKDF (reference sequence). The CDR3 contains 16 residues.

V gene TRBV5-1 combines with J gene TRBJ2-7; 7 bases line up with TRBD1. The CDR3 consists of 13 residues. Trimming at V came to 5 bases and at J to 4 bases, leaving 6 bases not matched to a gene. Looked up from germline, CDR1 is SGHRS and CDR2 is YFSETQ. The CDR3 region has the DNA TGCGCCAGCAGACCAGGGGGTTCTTACGAGCAGTACTTC. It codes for CASRPGGSYEQYF.

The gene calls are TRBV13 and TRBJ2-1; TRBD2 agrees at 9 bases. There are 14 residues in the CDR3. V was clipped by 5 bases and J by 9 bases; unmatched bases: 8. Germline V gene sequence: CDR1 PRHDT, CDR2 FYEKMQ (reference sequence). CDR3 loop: CASSRSSGNAEQFF. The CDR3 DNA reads TGTGCCAGCAGCCGCTCTAGCGGGAATGCTGAGCAGTTCTTC. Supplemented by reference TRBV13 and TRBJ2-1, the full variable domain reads AAGVIQSPRHLIKEKRETATLKCYPIPRHDTVYWYQQGPGQDPQFLISFYEKMQSDKGSIPDRFSAQQFSDYHSELNMSSLELGDSALYFCASSRSSGNAEQFFGPGTRLTVL.

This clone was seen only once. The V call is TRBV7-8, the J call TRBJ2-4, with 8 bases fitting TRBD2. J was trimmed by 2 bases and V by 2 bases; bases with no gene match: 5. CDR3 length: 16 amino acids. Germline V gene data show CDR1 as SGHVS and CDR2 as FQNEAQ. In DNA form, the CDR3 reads TGTGCCAGCAGCTTATTCCCGGGAGGGCCCAAAAACATTCAGTACTTC. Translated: CASSLFPGGPKNIQYF.

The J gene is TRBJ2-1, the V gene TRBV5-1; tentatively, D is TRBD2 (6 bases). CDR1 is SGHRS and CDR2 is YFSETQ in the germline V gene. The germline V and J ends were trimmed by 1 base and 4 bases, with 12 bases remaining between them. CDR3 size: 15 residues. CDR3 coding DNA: TGCGCCAGCAGCTTGACGGGAGAAGGGTACAATGAGCAGTTCTTC. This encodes CASSLTGEGYNEQFF.

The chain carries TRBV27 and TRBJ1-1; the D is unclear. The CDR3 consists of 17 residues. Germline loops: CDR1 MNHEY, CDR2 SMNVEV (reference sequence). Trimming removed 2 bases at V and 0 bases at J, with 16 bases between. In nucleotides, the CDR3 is TGTGCCAGCAGTTTAACTCCTGGGCGGTCTTTGAACACTGAAGCTTTCTTT. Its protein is CASSLTPGRSLNTEAFF.

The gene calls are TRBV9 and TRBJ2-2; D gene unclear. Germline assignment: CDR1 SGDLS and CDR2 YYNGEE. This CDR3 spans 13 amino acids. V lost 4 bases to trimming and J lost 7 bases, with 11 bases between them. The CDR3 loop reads CASSPTRIGELFF. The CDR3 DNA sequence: TGTGCCAGCAGCCCGACACGAATCGGGGAGCTGTTTTTT.

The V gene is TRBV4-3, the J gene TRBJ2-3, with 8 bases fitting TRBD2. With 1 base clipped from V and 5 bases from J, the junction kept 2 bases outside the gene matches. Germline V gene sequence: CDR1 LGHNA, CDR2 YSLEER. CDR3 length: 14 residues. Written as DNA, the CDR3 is TGCGCCAGCAGCCAAGCGGGAGGGAAAGATACGCAGTATTTT. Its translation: CASSQAGGKDTQYF.

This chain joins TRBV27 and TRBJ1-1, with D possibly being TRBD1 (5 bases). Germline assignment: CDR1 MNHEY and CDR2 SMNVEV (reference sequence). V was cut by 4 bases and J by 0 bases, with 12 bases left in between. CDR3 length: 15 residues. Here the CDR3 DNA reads TGTGCCAGCAGTTATACCGGACAAATGAACACTGAAGCTTTCTTT. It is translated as CASSYTGQMNTEAFF.

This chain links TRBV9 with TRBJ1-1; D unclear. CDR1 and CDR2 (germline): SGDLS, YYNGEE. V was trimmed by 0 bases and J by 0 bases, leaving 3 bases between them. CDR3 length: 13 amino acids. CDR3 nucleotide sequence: TGTGCCAGCAGCGTAGAGATGAACACTGAAGCTTTCTTT. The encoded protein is CASSVEMNTEAFF.

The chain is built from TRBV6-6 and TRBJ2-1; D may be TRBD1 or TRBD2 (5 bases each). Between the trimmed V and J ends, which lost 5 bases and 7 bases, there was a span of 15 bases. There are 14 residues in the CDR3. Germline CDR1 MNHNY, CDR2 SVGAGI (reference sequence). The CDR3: CASSGAPEGNEQFF. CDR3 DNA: TGTGCCAGCAGTGGCGCGCCCGAGGGGAATGAGCAGTTCTTC.

CDR3 coding DNA: TGTGCCAGCAGCTTGAGCAGGGTCAACGAGCAGTACTTC. It encodes CASSLSRVNEQYF. V gene TRBV5-4 combines with J gene TRBJ2-7; D perhaps matches TRBD1 (5 bases). Looked up from germline, CDR1 is SGHNT and CDR2 is YYREEE (reference sequence). The CDR3 sequence is 13 residues long. Trimming removed 1 base at V and 5 bases at J, with 10 bases between.

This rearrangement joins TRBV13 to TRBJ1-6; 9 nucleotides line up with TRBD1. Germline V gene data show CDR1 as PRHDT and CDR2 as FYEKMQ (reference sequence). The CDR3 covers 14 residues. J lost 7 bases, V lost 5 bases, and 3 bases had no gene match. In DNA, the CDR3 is TGTGCCAGCAGCCCGGGACAGGGAAATTCACCCCTCCACTTT. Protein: CASSPGQGNSPLHF.

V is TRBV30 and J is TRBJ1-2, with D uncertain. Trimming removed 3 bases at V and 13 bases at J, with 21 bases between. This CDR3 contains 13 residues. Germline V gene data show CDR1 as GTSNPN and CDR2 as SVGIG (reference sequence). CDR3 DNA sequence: TGTGCCTGGAGCGGAGGGTCAGAATTAGCGGGCACCTTC. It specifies CAWSGGSELAGTF.

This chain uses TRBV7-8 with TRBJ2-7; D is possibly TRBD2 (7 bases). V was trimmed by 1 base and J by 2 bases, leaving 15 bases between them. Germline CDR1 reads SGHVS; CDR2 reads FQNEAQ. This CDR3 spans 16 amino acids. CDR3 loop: CASSLDRGGRPYEQYF. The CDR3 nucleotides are TGTGCCAGCAGCTTAGATAGGGGGGGCCGCCCCTACGAGCAGTACTTC.

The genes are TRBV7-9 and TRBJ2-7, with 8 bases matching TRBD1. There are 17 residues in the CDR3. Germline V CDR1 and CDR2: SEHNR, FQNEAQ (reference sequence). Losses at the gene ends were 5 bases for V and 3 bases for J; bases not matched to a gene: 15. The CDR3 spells CASSQGGQGINRYEQYF. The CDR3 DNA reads TGTGCCAGCAGCCAGGGCGGACAGGGAATAAATCGCTACGAGCAGTACTTC.